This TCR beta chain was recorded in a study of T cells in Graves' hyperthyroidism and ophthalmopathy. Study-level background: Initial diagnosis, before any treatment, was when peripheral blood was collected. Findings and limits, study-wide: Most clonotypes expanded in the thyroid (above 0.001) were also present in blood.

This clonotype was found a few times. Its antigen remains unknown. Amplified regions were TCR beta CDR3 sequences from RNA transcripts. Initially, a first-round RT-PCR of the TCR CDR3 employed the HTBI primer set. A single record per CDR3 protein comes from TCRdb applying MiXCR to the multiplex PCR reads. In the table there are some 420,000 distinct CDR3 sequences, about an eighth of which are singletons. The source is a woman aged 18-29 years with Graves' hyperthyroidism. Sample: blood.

CDR3 bases: TGTGCCAGCAGCGACAGGGGTTCGGGAGAGACCCAGTACTTC. Translating it yields CASSDRGSGETQYF. V gene TRBV5-4 combines with J gene TRBJ2-5; TRBD1 matches 8 bases. Germline V gene data show CDR1 as SGHNT and CDR2 as YYREEE (reference sequence). The CDR3 has 14 residues. The junction had 6 bases not matched to a gene; V was cut back by 4 bases and J by 4 bases. The complete variable domain, with remaining parts taken from reference TRBV5-4 and TRBJ2-5, reads ETGVTQSPTHLIKTRGQQVTLRCSSQSGHNTVSWYQQALGQGPQFIFQYYREEENGRGNFPPRFSGLQFPNYSSELNVNALELDDSALYLCASSDRGSGETQYFGPGTRLLVL.